These 30 T cell receptor beta chains came from one sample sequenced in a study of T cells in Graves' hyperthyroidism and ophthalmopathy. There were TCR beta CDR3 regions amplified from RNA transcripts. RT-PCR in the first round (using the HTBI primer set) targeted the TCR CDR3. TCRdb ran MiXCR on the multiplex PCR reads and lists one entry per CDR3 protein. Among over 350,000 distinct CDR3 sequences listed, 14% to 15% were seen once. Source material: blood. The receptors stem from a man aged 18-30 years with Graves' ophthalmopathy.

Many counts were recorded for this clonotype. V is TRBV5-1 and J is TRBJ2-1, with 12 bases matching TRBD2. The CDR3 covers 15 residues. Germline values: CDR1 SGHRS, CDR2 YFSETQ. Unmatched junction bases numbered 6, after V lost 3 bases and J lost 8 bases. CDR3 in amino acids: CASSSSGGVGDEQFF. For the CDR3, the DNA is TGCGCCAGCAGCTCTAGCGGGGGGGTCGGTGATGAGCAGTTCTTC. Drawing the rest from reference TRBV5-1 and TRBJ2-1, the complete variable domain is KAGVTQTPRYLIKTRGQQVTLSCSPISGHRSVSWYQQTPGQGLQFLFEYFSETQRNKGNFPGRFSGRQFSNSRSEMNVSTLELGDSALYLCASSSSGGVGDEQFFGPGTRLTVL.

This clonotype came up many times. The chain recombines TRBV30 with TRBJ2-7; 8 nucleotides match TRBD2. CDR1 and CDR2 (germline): GTSNPN, SVGIG (reference sequence). There are 14 residues in the CDR3. J lost 6 bases, V lost 1 base, and 8 bases had no gene match. The CDR3 is CAWSEGAGVSEQYF. DNA for the CDR3: TGTGCCTGGAGTGAAGGAGCGGGGGTCTCCGAGCAGTACTTC.

This clonotype occurred many times. This chain joins TRBV30 and TRBJ2-7, with D hard to call. Trimming stripped 1 base from V and 5 bases from J, with 9 bases between. The CDR3 consists of 12 residues. Germline loops: CDR1 GTSNPN, CDR2 SVGIG (reference sequence). The chain's CDR3 is CAWSESPNEQYF. DNA of the CDR3: TGTGCCTGGAGTGAGTCCCCTAACGAGCAGTACTTC. Full variable domain (outside the CDR3, taken from reference TRBV30 and TRBJ2-7): SQTIHQWPATLVQPVGSPLSLECTVEGTSNPNLYWYRQAAGRGLQLLFYSVGIGQISSEVPQNLSASRPQDRQFILSSKKLLLSDSGFYLCAWSESPNEQYFGPGTRLTVT.

This chain links TRBV29-1 with TRBJ1-1; tentative D call: TRBD1 (5 bases). This CDR3 is built from 13 residues. Germline loops: CDR1 SQVTM, CDR2 ANQGSEA. V lost 7 bases, J lost 4 bases, and 16 bases lay in between. In nucleotides, the CDR3 is TGCAGCGGACACGGGGGGGGGGTCACTGAAGCTTTCTTT. Residues: CSGHGGGVTEAFF. Combining the CDR3 with reference TRBV29-1 and TRBJ1-1 gives the whole variable domain SAVISQKPSRDICQRGTSLTIQCQVDSQVTMMFWYRQQPGQSLTLIATANQGSEATYESGFVIDKFPISRPNLTFSTLTVSNMSPEDSSIYLCSGHGGGVTEAFFGQGTRLTVV.

CDR3 nucleotide sequence: TGCAGCGTGAACAGCGCGGCTGAAGCTTTCTTT. This encodes CSVNSAAEAFF. The J gene is TRBJ1-1, the V gene TRBV29-1; no clear D. V lost 6 bases to trimming and J lost 6 bases, with 11 bases between them. Germline loops: CDR1 SQVTM, CDR2 ANQGSEA. This CDR3 is 11 amino acids long.

Ten or more counts support this clonotype. This chain joins TRBV20-1 and TRBJ2-2, with TRBD2 identical over 9 bases. V shed 5 bases, J shed 2 bases, and the junction held 3 bases outside the gene matches. The CDR3 contains 14 residues. CDR1 DFQATT and CDR2 SNEGSKA come from the germline V gene (reference sequence). The CDR3 is CSAWTSANTGELFF. The DNA of the CDR3 is TGCAGTGCTTGGACTAGCGCCAACACCGGGGAGCTGTTTTTT.

In its sample, this clonotype was seen a few times. The CDR3 bases are TGTGCTACTAGGGGCCGAGAGACCCAGTACTTC. As protein: CATRGRETQYF. V usage is TRBV2 and J usage is TRBJ2-5, with D possibly called TRBD1 or TRBD2 (5 bases each). The CDR3 contains 11 residues. Germline CDR1 SNHLY, CDR2 FYNNEI.

As for this clonotype: It may be a read error: a sequence one base away is much more abundant. The chain combines TRBV27 with TRBJ2-7; TRBD2 aligns across 15 bases. V shed 5 bases, J shed 2 bases, and the junction held 10 bases outside the gene matches. CDR1 is MNHEY, CDR2 SMNVEV, per germline (reference sequence). The CDR3 consists of 18 residues. DNA for the CDR3: TGTGCCAGCAGTCCCGGACTAGCGGGAGGGCTGGGAGCCTACGAGCAGTACTTC. Translated, it gives CASSPGLAGGLGAYEQYF.

This clonotype was seen at least ten times. The chain uses TRBV7-6 and TRBJ2-5, with 11 nucleotides matching TRBD1. There are 15 residues in the CDR3. The V and J ends lost 4 bases and 5 bases, in that order; junction bases with no gene match: 6. Germline CDR1 is SGHVS and CDR2 is FNYEAQ. The CDR3 sequence is CASSSGQGASETQYF. The CDR3 region has the DNA TGTGCCAGCAGCTCTGGACAGGGGGCTAGCGAGACCCAGTACTTC. The full variable domain, in which reference TRBV7-6 and TRBJ2-5 provide the parts outside the CDR3, is GAGVSQSPRYKVTKRGQDVALRCDPISGHVSLYWYRQALGQGPEFLTYFNYEAQQDKSGLPNDRFSAERPEGSISTLTIQRTEQRDSAMYRCASSSGQGASETQYFGPGTRLLVL.

This clonotype was seen at least ten times. The chain couples TRBV20-1 to TRBJ2-2; 7 bases align to TRBD2. This CDR3 comprises 14 residues. CDR1 and CDR2 from the germline V gene are DFQATT and SNEGSKA (reference sequence). V lost 4 bases and J lost 0; bases outside the gene matches: 2. CDR3 amino acids: CSAKRGSNTGELFF. CDR3 coding DNA: TGCAGTGCTAAGCGGGGCTCGAACACCGGGGAGCTGTTTTTT.

This clonotype was counted ten times or more. The chain recombines TRBV12-3 or TRBV12-4 with TRBJ2-2, with a possible D match to TRBD1 (5 bases). The V and J ends lost 2 bases and 6 bases respectively, with 13 bases between them. The CDR3 runs 15 residues. CDR3 in DNA: TGTGCCAGCAGTTTACTCCAGGGTTTGTCCGGGGAGCTGTTTTTT. This encodes CASSLLQGLSGELFF.

In its sample, this clonotype was seen a few times. The chain combines TRBV6-1 with TRBJ1-1; D gene ambiguous. V dropped 4 bases and J dropped 2 bases, with 14 bases sitting between them. The CDR3 is made up of 15 amino acids. CDR1 and CDR2 from the germline V gene are MNHNS and SASEGT. The CDR3 DNA reads TGTGCCAGCAGTGTAGTGCTAACCATTAACACTGAAGCTTTCTTT. Translating it yields CASSVVLTINTEAFF.

This clonotype was observed once. Just one base apart from a much larger clone, this may be a read error. V is TRBV10-3 and J is TRBJ1-4; no definite D call. Trimming removed 5 bases from V and 10 bases from J, with 11 bases in between. Germline-derived CDR1 and CDR2 are ENHRY and SYGVKD. This CDR3 contains 12 residues. CDR3 in amino acids: CAISSPKGKLFF. CDR3 sequence (DNA): TGTGCCATCAGTTCCCCCAAGGGAAAACTGTTTTTT.

Worth noting for this clonotype: This could be a read error, since a much larger clone is one nucleotide away. The V and J genes are TRBV24-1 and TRBJ2-7, with TRBD1 matching 7 bases. Germline V gene data show CDR1 as KGHDR and CDR2 as SFDVKD. V lost 4 bases and J lost 9; bases outside the gene matches: 11. This CDR3 region has 14 residues. The CDR3 DNA reads as TGTGCCACCAGTGACCCGGGACAGAACCCTGGGCAGTACTTC. Encoded protein: CATSDPGQNPGQYF.

This clonotype was recorded a few times. Here the CDR3 DNA reads TGCAGTGCTCCTGACAGCCACTATGGCTACACCTTC. It translates to CSAPDSHYGYTF. The genes are TRBV20-1 and TRBJ1-2; D might be TRBD1 (5 bases). The CDR3 totals 12 residues. The germline V gene encodes CDR1 DFQATT and CDR2 SNEGSKA (reference sequence). V lost 5 bases and J 3 bases, leaving 10 bases between the germline ends.

Comment on this clonotype: A clone one base away is much larger, so this may be a read error. The V gene is TRBV20-1, the J gene TRBJ2-3; D possibly corresponds to TRBD2 (6 bases). Germline V gives CDR1 DFQATT, CDR2 SNEGSKA (reference sequence). CDR3 length: 14 amino acids. V lost 3 bases, J lost 2 bases, and 12 bases lay in between. CDR3 sequence: CSASSLDYTDTQYF. The CDR3, as DNA: TGCAGTGCTAGCTCGCTGGACTACACAGATACGCAGTATTTT.

This clonotype was seen a few times. The rearrangement links TRBV10-3 to TRBJ2-5; D uncertain. Trimming took off 8 bases at V and 5 bases at J, with 6 bases between the two ends. There are 10 residues in the CDR3. In germline, CDR1 is ENHRY, CDR2 SYGVKD. CDR3 in amino acids: CAIGVETQYF. In DNA form, the CDR3 reads TGTGCCATCGGGGTGGAGACCCAGTACTTC.

This clonotype was picked up a small number of times. The chain links TRBV7-6 to TRBJ1-4; D gene unclear. Trimming pared 6 bases from V and 1 base from J, leaving 12 bases between. The CDR3 runs to 15 residues. CDR1 and CDR2 from the germline V gene are SGHVS and FNYEAQ. The CDR3 DNA reads as TGTGCCAGCAGTCCAGAGTGGGTAACTAATGAAAAACTGTTTTTT. Translation: CASSPEWVTNEKLFF.

This clonotype was recorded a few times. This chain links TRBV2 with TRBJ2-7; TRBD1 matches at 11 bases. Germline CDR1 SNHLY, CDR2 FYNNEI. The CDR3 is made up of 14 amino acids. V was clipped by 8 bases and J by 3 bases; unmatched bases: 6. The CDR3 nucleotides read TGTGCCAGCGAAACCGGGACAGGGGGCTACGAGCAGTACTTC. Protein: CASETGTGGYEQYF.

This clonotype was found a few times. V and J are TRBV15 and TRBJ1-1, with 7 bases aligning to TRBD1. The V gene's germline CDR1 is LNHNV and CDR2 YYDKDF (reference sequence). The V segment lost 4 bases and the J segment 5 bases; nucleotides outside the gene matches: 7. The CDR3 is made up of 14 amino acids. CDR3 coding DNA: TGTGCCACCAGCAAAGACAGGGTATTGACTGAAGCTTTCTTT. Its translation is CATSKDRVLTEAFF.

This clonotype was found many times. This chain joins TRBV12-5 and TRBJ1-1; no firm D call. Looked up from germline, CDR1 is LGHNT and CDR2 is FRNRAP. Trimming shortened V by 0 bases and J by 8 bases, and 16 bases separated the two germline ends. The CDR3 contains 15 residues. The CDR3 nucleotides are TGTGCTAGTGGTTTGGTATCTGACGGGTCATCAGAAGCTTTCTTT. Translating it yields CASGLVSDGSSEAFF. Combining the CDR3 with reference TRBV12-5 and TRBJ1-1 gives the whole variable domain DARVTQTPRHKVTEMGQEVTMRCQPILGHNTVFWYRQTMMQGLELLAYFRNRAPLDDSGMPKDRFSAEMPDATLATLKIQPSEPRDSAVYFCASGLVSDGSSEAFFGQGTRLTVV.

The chain employs TRBV20-1 and TRBJ1-2; 7 nucleotides align to TRBD1. The CDR3 covers 13 residues. The V gene end was trimmed by 0 bases and the J gene end by 7 bases; junction bases not matched to a gene: 5. The germline CDR1 and CDR2 sequences are DFQATT and SNEGSKA (reference sequence). In nucleotides, the CDR3 is TGCAGTGCTAGAGATAGGGGGCGGGGTGGCTACACCTTC. This codes for CSARDRGRGGYTF.

Turning to this clonotype: A much larger clone differs from this one at a single base, so this may be a read error. The gene calls are TRBV4-1 and TRBJ2-3, with D possibly TRBD2 on 5 matching bases. The CDR3 loop spans 16 amino acids. Germline values: CDR1 MGHRA, CDR2 YSYEKL. CDR3 in DNA: TGCGCCAACAGCCAACGGACTGGAGACGTCACAGATACGCAGTATTTT. Protein: CANSQRTGDVTDTQYF.

The table lists this clonotype with many counts. The chain couples TRBV11-1 to TRBJ2-4, with TRBD1 identical over 11 bases. The CDR3 has 16 residues. V lost 5 bases and J lost 3; bases outside the gene matches: 6. CDR1 and CDR2 from the germline V gene are SGHAT and FQDESV (reference sequence). The CDR3 coding sequence is TGTGCCAGCAGCGATCGGACAGGGGGCGGCAAAAACATTCAGTACTTC. This gives the protein CASSDRTGGGKNIQYF.

As concerns this clonotype: A clone one base away is much larger, so this may be a read error. This chain links TRBV10-3 with TRBJ2-5; 12 bases align to TRBD2. This CDR3 contains 15 residues. The V gene's germline CDR1 is ENHRY and CDR2 SYGVKD. The CDR3, as DNA: TGTGCCTTCAGTGAACTGACTAGCGGGGGTGGGACCCAGTACTTC. Residues: CAFSELTSGGGTQYF.

This clonotype was counted ten times or more. The chain combines TRBV19 with TRBJ2-1; D possibly corresponds to TRBD1 (5 bases). V lost 1 base to trimming and J lost 9 bases, with 16 bases between them. Germline values: CDR1 LNHDA, CDR2 SQIVND (reference sequence). This CDR3 has 15 amino acids. The CDR3 loop reads CASSIARDGFGEQFF. CDR3 bases: TGTGCCAGTAGTATAGCCAGGGATGGTTTCGGTGAGCAGTTCTTC.

This clonotype was recorded many times. The DNA of the CDR3 is TGTGCCAGCAGCCAGTCGGGGGGGCGGGAGCAGTTCTTC. Residues: CASSQSGGREQFF. The chain employs TRBV7-6 and TRBJ2-1, with TRBD2 matching over 8 bases. CDR1 SGHVS and CDR2 FNYEAQ come from the germline V gene. J lost 10 bases, V lost 5 bases, and 7 bases had no gene match. CDR3 length equals 13 residues.

This clonotype has a count of ten or more. J is TRBJ2-2 and V is TRBV5-1; 7 positions agree with TRBD2. Germline V gives CDR1 SGHRS, CDR2 YFSETQ. The CDR3 covers 15 residues. V was pared by 1 base and J by 6 bases, with 6 bases of the junction left unmatched. The CDR3 nucleotides read TGCGCCAGCAGCTTGCCTAGCGGATCCTCCGGGGAGCTGTTTTTT. Its translation: CASSLPSGSSGELFF.

DNA of the CDR3: TGTGCCAGCAGCACCCCGAGAGCCAGGGGGCCCGCCAAAGCAGTTAACTATGGCTACACCTTC. This gives the protein CASSTPRARGPAKAVNYGYTF. V usage is TRBV7-9 and J usage is TRBJ1-2; 8 bases line up with TRBD1. With V trimmed by 5 bases and J by 1 base, 24 bases remained unmatched. CDR3 length: 21 amino acids. Germline CDR1 reads SEHNR; CDR2 reads FQNEAQ (reference sequence).

This clonotype has at least ten counts. This chain connects TRBV28 to TRBJ2-4; a possible D gene is TRBD1 (7 bases). Germline CDR1 is MDHEN and CDR2 is SYDVKM. The germline V and J ends were trimmed by 8 bases and 0 bases, with 11 bases remaining between them. The CDR3 spans 14 residues. CDR3 loop: CASCQGGAKNIQYF. The CDR3 DNA follows: TGTGCCAGCTGTCAGGGGGGAGCCAAAAACATTCAGTACTTC. The entire variable domain, with the rest obtained from reference TRBV28 and TRBJ2-4, is as follows: DVKVTQSSRYLVKRTGEKVFLECVQDMDHENMFWYRQDPGLGLRLIYFSYDVKMKEKGDIPEGYSVSREKKERFSLILESASTNQTSMYLCASCQGGAKNIQYFGAGTRLSVL.